This TCR beta chain emerged from a study of identical twins. Study observations and caveats: The same donors were not followed; conclusions instead depended on cross-sectional statistical analysis.

Trimming left V 7 bases short and J 2 bases short, with 12 bases between. There are 13 residues in the CDR3. Germline V gene lookup returns CDR1 SQVTM and CDR2 ANQGSEA. In regard to this clonotype: Its antigen is not known.

Using its own MiXCR run on the 5' RACE reads, TCRdb lists one record per CDR3 protein. The profile shows hundreds of thousands of distinct CDR3 sequences, roughly 18% of them singletons. Another study also made use of these data, one on T cells expressing NK-cell markers. This second study notes: The study left the HCMV specificity of expanded NKG2C+ T cell clones unresolved.

The chain links TRBV29-1 to TRBJ2-1; D perhaps matches TRBD1 (6 bases). This receptor was identified in a young woman in good health. The sample taken for sequencing was PBMCs. This CDR3 reads CSATRTAYNEQFF. CDR3 in DNA: TGCAGCGCAACTCGGACAGCCTACAATGAGCAGTTCTTC.